Listed here is a single T cell receptor beta chain. The antigen remains unidentified. These data belong to a study of T cell responses to AZD1222 COVID-19 vaccine. Study context: Pooling covered second doses at about 4 or about 12 weeks.

Points from the study as a whole: Two AZD1222 doses significantly raised spike-specific TCR breadth and depth over controls. Donor demographics were predominantly white British with a female majority; clonal diversity may be underestimated.

Assay: immunoSEQ multiplex PCR; the TCRdb copy retains only in-frame clones and omits some. Altogether approximately 150,000 clones are present, 85% to 90% being singletons, with the ten largest covering around 1.6%. This specimen was peripheral blood, taken on day 0 of AZD1222 vaccination. The receptor comes from an adult in good health.

CDR3 sequence: CASSPWGSLGTEAFF. The DNA of the CDR3 is TGTGCCAGCAGCCCCTGGGGGAGTCTGGGCACTGAAGCTTTCTTT. J is TRBJ1-1 and V is TRBV5-4; D may be TRBD1 (5 bases). In germline, CDR1 is SGHNT, CDR2 YYREEE (reference sequence). With 4 bases removed from V and 4 bases from J, the gap between germline ends came to 17 bases. The CDR3 is 15 amino acids. The full variable domain, with the rest looked up from reference TRBV5-4 and TRBJ1-1, is ETGVTQSPTHLIKTRGQQVTLRCSSQSGHNTVSWYQQALGQGPQFIFQYYREEENGRGNFPPRFSGLQFPNYSSELNVNALELDDSALYLCASSPWGSLGTEAFFGQGTRLTVV.